This passage covers 30 T cell receptor beta chains from one sample sequenced in a study of spatial heterogeneity in lung cancer (dated by TCRdb to between 2019 and 2020). Antigens for these TCRs are unknown. Taken with the paper, the label for time point translates to: sample taken at primary tumor resection. The study at large found these results: The tumor nonsynonymous mutation count correlated with the number of expanded intratumoral alpha and beta TCRs.

The method was 5' RACE. TCRdb lists the instrument as NextSeq 500. The public sequencing data were trimmed at Q25 with fastp and processed into clonotypes with MiXCR by TCRdb, which kept only in-frame beta chains. Each entry is one CDR3 protein sequence, shown with its most common DNA and genes. The sample profile shows 3,000 to 4,500 distinct CDR3 sequences; nearly 5% of them were found once. Together, the top ten hold over 13% of the sample. The sample was lung tumor tissue, taken at surgery. The receptors were sampled from a female donor with early-stage non-small cell lung cancer.

The sample holds many counts of this clonotype. The CDR3 nucleotides are TGTGCCAGTAGTATAGATTCTGTCGGGGGGCAAGAGACCCAGTACTTC. This translates into CASSIDSVGGQETQYF. V is TRBV19 and J is TRBJ2-5; 7 bases map to TRBD2. This CDR3 is 16 amino acids long. Germline CDR1 reads LNHDA; CDR2 reads SQIVND (reference sequence). V dropped 0 bases and J dropped 2; count of bases not matched to a gene: 6.

J is TRBJ1-6 and V is TRBV9; maybe TRBD1 (6 bases). CDR3 length: 12 residues. V lost 2 bases and J 11 bases, leaving 8 bases between the germline ends. The V gene's germline CDR1 is SGDLS and CDR2 YYNGEE. The CDR3 DNA is TGTGCCAGCAGCGTTCAGGGGACACCCCTCCACTTT. Protein: CASSVQGTPLHF.

Many counts were recorded for this clonotype. The chain combines TRBV11-1 with TRBJ2-1; the D call may be TRBD1 or TRBD2 (6 bases each). Germline loops: CDR1 SGHAT, CDR2 FQDESV (reference sequence). CDR3 length: 13 amino acids. With 5 bases removed from V and 5 bases from J, the gap between germline ends came to 10 bases. Written as DNA, the CDR3 is TGTGCCAGCAGCACGGGGGCCCACAATGAGCAGTTCTTC. As protein: CASSTGAHNEQFF.

In this sample, this clonotype turned up many times. Since a much larger clone is just one base distant, this may be a read error. This chain uses TRBV12-3 or TRBV12-4 with TRBJ1-4; D is uncertain. Trimming shortened V by 1 base and J by 4 bases, and 7 bases separated the two germline ends. The CDR3 extends over 14 amino acids. CDR3 DNA sequence: TGTGCCAGCAGTTTAGGGCGGGGTAATGAAAAACTGTTTTTT. Protein product: CASSLGRGNEKLFF.

This clonotype is medium-sized within its sample. The gene calls are TRBV20-1 and TRBJ1-2; TRBD1 might be the D (5 bases). Per the germline V gene, CDR1 is DFQATT and CDR2 is SNEGSKA (reference sequence). The CDR3 sequence is 16 residues long. V gave up 1 base and J gave up 4 bases, with 19 bases separating them. The CDR3: CSARAPGLTFIYGYTF. The CDR3 region has the DNA TGCAGTGCTAGAGCACCGGGGCTCACTTTTATCTATGGCTACACCTTC.

In this sample, this clonotype is medium-sized. The rearrangement uses TRBV28 and TRBJ1-6; unclear D gene. CDR1 MDHEN and CDR2 SYDVKM come from the germline V gene. CDR3 length equals 14 residues. Trimming took 5 bases from V and 10 from J, leaving 15 bases between them. CDR3 sequence: CASSLLNSGSPLHF. For the CDR3, the DNA is TGTGCCAGCAGTCTATTGAACAGTGGATCACCCCTCCACTTT.

This clonotype is judged medium-sized (0.01 to 0.1%). This chain joins TRBV20-1 and TRBJ2-3; the match to TRBD2 covers 9 bases. The germline gives CDR1 DFQATT, CDR2 SNEGSKA (reference sequence). V dropped 3 bases and J dropped 2; count of bases not matched to a gene: 6. The CDR3 is made up of 15 amino acids. CDR3: CSASWRGGDTDTQYF. DNA for the CDR3: TGCAGTGCTAGTTGGCGGGGGGGCGACACAGATACGCAGTATTTT.

By sample fraction, this clonotype is medium-sized (0.01 to 0.1%). The chain couples TRBV7-9 to TRBJ1-5; a possible D gene is TRBD1 (6 bases). CDR3 size: 14 residues. The germline V gene has CDR1 SEHNR and CDR2 FQNEAQ (reference sequence). The germline V and J ends were trimmed by 0 bases and 6 bases, with 9 bases remaining between them. The DNA for the CDR3 is TGTGCCAGCAGCTTAGCTGGGGGCGTTCAGCCCCAGCATTTT. Amino acid sequence: CASSLAGGVQPQHF.

This clonotype came up many times. This rearrangement joins TRBV14 to TRBJ1-6; a possible D gene is TRBD1 (5 bases). The CDR3 contains 15 residues. Germline CDR1 is SGHDN and CDR2 is FVKESK. With 5 bases removed from V and 8 bases from J, the gap between germline ends came to 16 bases. CDR3 DNA sequence: TGTGCCAGCAGCGAAAACGTAGGGGAATATTCACCCCTCCACTTT. The encoded protein is CASSENVGEYSPLHF.

By share of the sample, this clonotype is medium-sized. The V call is TRBV7-9, the J call TRBJ2-2; D is ambiguous. The CDR3 has 12 residues. Germline-derived CDR1 and CDR2 are SEHNR and FQNEAQ (reference sequence). Trimming took off 4 bases at V and 7 bases at J, with 7 bases between the two ends. CDR3: CASSSNSGELFF. The CDR3 nucleotides read TGTGCCAGCAGCTCAAATAGCGGGGAGCTGTTTTTT.

This clonotype is medium-sized within its sample. V gene TRBV7-2 combines with J gene TRBJ2-7; 14 nucleotides align to TRBD2. Per the germline V gene, CDR1 is SGHTA and CDR2 is FQGNSA. This CDR3 comprises 15 residues. The J segment lost 6 bases and the V segment lost 6 bases, leaving 7 bases of the junction unmatched. In nucleotides, the CDR3 is TGTGCCAGCAGTCTGACTAGCGGGGGGGCGCGCGAGCAGTACTTC. It is translated as CASSLTSGGAREQYF.

This clonotype qualifies as large. The gene calls are TRBV2 and TRBJ1-6; D is perhaps TRBD1 (5 bases). Looked up from germline, CDR1 is SNHLY and CDR2 is FYNNEI. V lost 11 bases and J 6 bases, leaving 20 bases between the germline ends. CDR3 size: 15 residues. CDR3 bases: TGTGCCGGGGCCGAATCCAGACAGATTAATTCACCCCTCCACTTT. Its translation is CAGAESRQINSPLHF.

In its sample, this clonotype ranks as medium-sized. This chain links TRBV29-1 with TRBJ1-1, with D possibly TRBD1 on 5 matching bases. CDR3 length: 14 amino acids. The V end was cut by 0 bases, the J end by 5 bases, with 13 bases between. Germline V gives CDR1 SQVTM, CDR2 ANQGSEA. CDR3 DNA sequence: TGCAGCGTTGAAGAAGGGAACCGGGGGACTGAAGCTTTCTTT. Translation: CSVEEGNRGTEAFF.

This clonotype qualifies as medium-sized. This chain connects TRBV7-2 to TRBJ1-5; possible D gene TRBD1, 5 bases. Germline CDR1 is SGHTA and CDR2 is FQGNSA. CDR3 length: 13 amino acids. V was shortened by 5 bases and J by 4 bases, with 9 bases between the two germline ends. DNA of the CDR3: TGTGCCAGCAGCCCCCAGGGAAATCAGCCCCAGCATTTT. It specifies CASSPQGNQPQHF.

This clonotype was seen repeatedly, ten times or more. V is TRBV27 and J is TRBJ2-1; D unresolved. This CDR3 contains 13 residues. Trimming took 5 bases from V and 0 from J, leaving 5 bases between them. Germline V gene data show CDR1 as MNHEY and CDR2 as SMNVEV (reference sequence). CDR3 DNA: TGTGCCAGCAGTGGCAGCTCCTACAATGAGCAGTTCTTC. Protein product: CASSGSSYNEQFF.

This clonotype has ten or more counts. This chain uses TRBV5-6 with TRBJ1-6, with 8 bases identical to TRBD1. V was pared by 4 bases and J by 5 bases, with 5 bases of the junction left unmatched. CDR1 is SGHDT, CDR2 YYEEEE, per germline. This CDR3 contains 15 residues. Here the CDR3 reads CASSLGTGNNSPLHF. As DNA, the CDR3 is TGTGCCAGCAGCCTCGGGACAGGCAATAATTCACCCCTCCACTTT.

This chain connects TRBV20-1 to TRBJ2-5, with no clear D. The V gene lost 3 bases and the J gene lost 1 base, with 12 bases spanning the gap. The CDR3 is made up of 14 amino acids. In germline, CDR1 is DFQATT, CDR2 SNEGSKA (reference sequence). For the CDR3, the DNA is TGCAGTGCTAGCATGGGCATCCTCCAAGAGACCCAGTACTTC. It codes for CSASMGILQETQYF.

At least ten counts were recorded for this clonotype. The chain combines TRBV4-1 with TRBJ2-6, with D uncertain. This CDR3 spans 18 amino acids. Trimming took off 0 bases at V and 0 bases at J, with 12 bases between the two ends. Looked up from germline, CDR1 is MGHRA and CDR2 is YSYEKL. DNA of the CDR3: TGCGCCAGCAGCCAAGATCGTTCTGTTAGCTCTGGGGCCAACGTCCTGACTTTC. This translates into CASSQDRSVSSGANVLTF.

This clonotype was seen ten or more times. The J gene is TRBJ2-3, the V gene TRBV9; 12 bases match TRBD2. The junction had 7 bases not matched to a gene; V was cut back by 0 bases and J by 2 bases. CDR3 length: 18 amino acids. Germline values: CDR1 SGDLS, CDR2 YYNGEE. CDR3 in amino acids: CASSVGPSSGGATDTQYF. The CDR3 coding sequence is TGTGCCAGCAGCGTAGGCCCATCTAGCGGGGGGGCCACAGATACGCAGTATTTT.

This clonotype is deemed medium-sized. The chain recombines TRBV3-1 with TRBJ2-5, with TRBD2 matching 7 bases. CDR1 is LGHDT and CDR2 is YNNKEL in the germline V gene (reference sequence). The V and J ends lost 1 base and 3 bases, in that order; junction bases with no gene match: 2. The CDR3 consists of 14 residues. The CDR3 protein is CASSQGTRKETQYF. CDR3 DNA: TGTGCCAGCAGCCAAGGGACTAGAAAAGAGACCCAGTACTTC.

This clonotype has at least ten counts. This may be a read error, as it is one base from a much larger clone. This CDR3 is CASSSGTDTQYF. CDR3 DNA: TGTGCCAGCTCCTCCGGCACAGATACGCAGTATTTT. V and J are TRBV18 and TRBJ2-3; D gene unclear. CDR1 is KGHSH, CDR2 LQKENI, per germline. The V and J ends lost 6 bases and 1 base respectively, with 5 bases between them. The CDR3 covers 12 residues.

The table lists this clonotype with many counts. The J gene is TRBJ1-2, the V gene TRBV20-1; 7 bases are shared with TRBD1. V was clipped by 2 bases and J by 4 bases; unmatched bases: 4. The length of the CDR3 is 13 residues. From germline, CDR1 is DFQATT and CDR2 SNEGSKA (reference sequence). The DNA for the CDR3 is TGCAGTGCTAGACAGGACAGGACCTATGGCTACACCTTC. It specifies CSARQDRTYGYTF.

This clonotype is medium-sized (0.01 to 0.1%) in the sample. CDR3 sequence (DNA): TGCGCCAGCAGCCAAGAAGGGCCGACGGCGTCCCTCCACTTT. Translation: CASSQEGPTASLHF. The gene calls are TRBV4-3 and TRBJ1-6, with D uncertain. CDR1 and CDR2 (germline): LGHNA, YSLEER. The CDR3 has 14 amino acids. The V end lost 0 bases, the J end lost 14 bases, and 14 bases lay between the germline ends.

This clonotype ranks as medium-sized (0.01 to 0.1%). V gene TRBV7-2 combines with J gene TRBJ2-7; D perhaps matches TRBD1 (5 bases). Germline CDR1 SGHTA, CDR2 FQGNSA. V lost 6 bases and J lost 2, with 11 bases in between. The CDR3 runs 13 residues. The CDR3 is CASRATETYEQYF. The CDR3 nucleotides read TGTGCCAGCAGGGCGACAGAGACCTACGAGCAGTACTTC.

By share, this clonotype ranks as medium-sized. The CDR3, as DNA: TGTGCCAGCAGTTCGCAAGTATACAGGAGGCGTGGAGAGACCCAGTACTTC. Its protein is CASSSQVYRRRGETQYF. V and J are TRBV28 and TRBJ2-5, with D perhaps given as TRBD1 or TRBD2 (5 bases each). Trimming removed 4 bases at V and 4 bases at J, with 22 bases between. The CDR3 spans 17 residues. The germline CDR1 and CDR2 sequences are MDHEN and SYDVKM.

By sample share, this clonotype is medium-sized (0.01 to 0.1%). This chain connects TRBV7-8 to TRBJ1-4, with D uncertain. Per germline, CDR1 SGHVS and CDR2 FQNEAQ. V was cut by 0 bases and J by 3 bases, with 8 bases left in between. CDR3 length: 15 residues. The CDR3 nucleotides read TGTGCCAGCAGCTTAGCCCCCCGGGCTAATGAAAAACTGTTTTTT. Encoded protein: CASSLAPRANEKLFF.

This clonotype was counted a few times. The V gene is TRBV28, the J gene TRBJ2-3; 13 bases fit TRBD2. Germline V gene lookup returns CDR1 MDHEN and CDR2 SYDVKM. V was pared by 5 bases and J by 0 bases, with 11 bases of the junction left unmatched. The CDR3 has 19 amino acids. The CDR3 DNA is TGTGCCAGCAGTCTACTGACTAGCGGGGGGCTCGGAAGCACAGATACGCAGTATTTT. It encodes CASSLLTSGGLGSTDTQYF.

By proportion, this clonotype is medium-sized. The gene calls are TRBV5-1 and TRBJ2-3, with no clear D. Trimming took off 7 bases at V and 0 bases at J, with 12 bases between the two ends. The germline V gene encodes CDR1 SGHRS and CDR2 YFSETQ. The CDR3 has 14 residues. The CDR3 region is CASSPGASTDTQYF. Here the CDR3 DNA reads TGCGCCAGCTCTCCGGGTGCTAGCACAGATACGCAGTATTTT.

This clonotype is deemed medium-sized. This chain links TRBV10-2 with TRBJ2-3; 8 nucleotides line up with TRBD2. Germline CDR1 is WSHSY and CDR2 is SAAADI. After removal of 10 bases from V and 3 bases from J, the junction contained 9 bases not matched to a gene. CDR3 size: 14 residues. The CDR3 is CATRRGGPTDTQYF. The DNA for the CDR3 is TGCGCCACGCGACGGGGGGGTCCGACAGATACGCAGTATTTT.

This clonotype is medium-sized by share. This sequence joins TRBV29-1 and TRBJ1-5; the match to TRBD1 covers 7 bases. In germline, CDR1 is SQVTM, CDR2 ANQGSEA. The CDR3 is 14 residues long. J gave up 5 bases and V 7 bases, and 11 bases lay outside the gene matches. The CDR3 sequence is CSATTGSSHQPQHF. DNA for the CDR3: TGCAGCGCAACGACAGGGTCCAGTCATCAGCCCCAGCATTTT.